Detailed here is one T cell receptor (beta chain). Its antigen is unidentified. These data come from a study of cytomegalovirus exposure and HLA in healthy donors. Study overall: Approximately 180 million T cells yielded roughly 100 million unique TCR beta sequences, as an earlier analysis found.

Study observations and caveats: Altogether, 150 to 200 TCR beta chains were recorded as cytomegalovirus-associated. According to an earlier analysis, most TCR beta V segments yielded productive rearrangements about 90% or about 30% of the time.

PCR employed 60 Vbeta and 13 Jbeta primers. In the source study's methods: An analysis that came later counted tens of millions of unique TCR beta chains, approximately 11 million shared. Method: immunoSEQ multiplex PCR; TCRdb's copy keeps in-frame clones and lacks some. Clone size and the V and J calls come from that table; the DNA yielded D and trimming. The table shows about 150,000 clones, with around 73% occurring only once. V was pared by 2 bases and J by 6 bases, with 12 bases between. Germline values: CDR1 SGHNT, CDR2 YYREEE (reference sequence). CDR3 length: 14 residues. The sequenced sample was PBMCs. The clonotype originates from a woman under 30 in good health and CMV-seronegative. The rearrangement joins TRBV5-4 to TRBJ2-1; maybe TRBD2 (6 bases). CDR3 in amino acids: CASSFSGTANEQFF. The CDR3 DNA is TGTGCCAGCAGCTTTTCCGGGACTGCCAATGAGCAGTTCTTC.